These T cell receptor beta chains were read from a single sample in a study of blood T cells in healthy people across ages. One entry per CDR3 protein, called by TCRdb with MiXCR from the 5' RACE reads. The table lists over 1.5 million distinct CDR3 sequences, 49% of them singletons. The sequenced sample was blood. The receptors derive from a woman between 35 and 50 years old in good health. The CDR3 runs from the conserved cysteine through the conserved F or W. The order of the fields is J gene, D gene, clone size, V gene, CDR3 protein, CDR3 DNA. A D gene is named only where the DNA matches it firmly. Some rows have no size entry. The others give once, few or many, or a class for an expanded clone.

J: TRBJ2-1
D: TRBD2
size: .
V: TRBV20-1
CDR3: CSANEEAGGLNEQFF
DNA: TGCAGTGCTAATGAGGAGGCGGGGGGGCTCAATGAGCAGTTCTTC

J: TRBJ2-5
D: TRBD1
size: .
V: TRBV27
CDR3: CASSFYRGAAQGETQYF
DNA: TGTGCCAGCAGTTTTTATCGTGGGGCGGCACAGGGGGAGACCCAGTACTTC

J: TRBJ1-6
D: TRBD1
size: .
V: TRBV29-1
CDR3: CSVDGNRGGFGNTPLHF
DNA: TGCAGCGTTGATGGCAACAGGGGAGGATTCGGTAATACACCCCTCCACTTT

J: TRBJ2-6
D: .
size: .
V: TRBV29-1
CDR3: CSVVYLESGANVLTF
DNA: TGCAGCGTTGTGTATCTGGAGTCTGGGGCCAACGTCCTGACTTTC

J: TRBJ1-6
D: .
size: .
V: TRBV6-6
CDR3: CASTGNGGSYNSPLHF
DNA: TGTGCCAGCACCGGGAATGGTGGCTCCTATAATTCACCCCTCCACTTT

J: TRBJ2-5
D: TRBD2
size: few
V: TRBV19
CDR3: CASSDRSVGGQETQYF
DNA: TGTGCCAGTAGTGACCGATCCGTCGGGGGGCAAGAGACCCAGTACTTC

J: TRBJ2-3
D: .
size: few
V: TRBV6-2/TRBV6-3
CDR3: CASSYTTTGSTQYF
DNA: TGTGCCAGCAGTTACACTACAACTGGGAGTACGCAGTATTTT

J: TRBJ1-2
D: .
size: .
V: TRBV20-1
CDR3: CSARAPDLTGYTF
DNA: TGCAGTGCTAGAGCGCCAGATCTGACTGGCTACACCTTC

J: TRBJ2-5
D: .
size: .
V: TRBV20-1
CDR3: CSARSGGGKTQYF
DNA: TGCAGTGCTAGATCGGGGGGCGGTAAGACCCAGTACTTC

J: TRBJ2-4
D: .
size: .
V: TRBV6-5
CDR3: CASSYRTTGEQYF
DNA: TGTGCCAGCAGTTACAGGACGACGGGGGAGCAGTACTTC

J: TRBJ2-1
D: .
size: .
V: TRBV6-5
CDR3: CASSTWLRNEQFF
DNA: TGTGCCAGCAGTACCTGGCTCCGCAATGAGCAGTTCTTC

J: TRBJ1-5
D: .
size: .
V: TRBV29-1
CDR3: CSVLTQTGYNQPQHF
DNA: TGCAGCGTTCTTACCCAGACAGGTTACAATCAGCCCCAGCATTTT

J: TRBJ1-2
D: .
size: .
V: TRBV2
CDR3: CASGTRNYGYTF
DNA: TGTGCCAGCGGGACTAGAAACTATGGCTACACCTTC